This T cell receptor beta chain was obtained from a study of T cell clusters in autoimmune cytopenias. TRB rearrangements were amplified by touch-down multiplex PCR with mixed TRB-A/B primers. Using the multiplex PCR reads, TCRdb records one entry per CDR3 protein without DNA. Its listing shows around 8,000 distinct CDR3 sequences. Each sample's input was 200 to 300 ng genomic DNA, 35,000 to 40,000 genome equivalents. This clonotype was obtained from a human donor with an autoimmune cytopenia or autoimmune hepatitis (not recorded which). Sequencing input: peripheral blood.

The chain's CDR3 is CASSDSDGGEQYF. This chain links TRBV6-4 with TRBJ2-7; TCRdb outputs TRBD1, but without DNA this stays unchecked. This CDR3 has 13 residues. CDR1 MRHNA and CDR2 SNTAGT come from the germline V gene.